This T cell receptor beta chain was profiled in a study of cytomegalovirus exposure and HLA in healthy donors. Overall study: An earlier analysis identified 117 million unique TCR beta sequences in some 170 million T cells. Points from the study as a whole: Certain sequence variants were highly shared and formed a cluster, and this cluster was likely a sequencing artifact. Confirmation was obtained in vitro that a few CMV-associated chains are specific for CMV antigens.

This clone appeared a single time. What it recognizes is unknown. PCR was performed using 60 Vbeta and 13 Jbeta primers. As processed by the authors: In a later analysis, around 12 million of 83 million or so unique beta chains occurred in at least two donors. Assay used: immunoSEQ multiplex PCR; TCRdb lists only in-frame clones, some missing. V and J calls and clone size come straight from that table; D and trimming were deduced from the DNA. Among around 150,000 clones, more than 65% were seen once, and the ten largest hold around 6.1%. Trimming took off 5 bases at V and 1 base at J, with 17 bases between the two ends. The CDR3 has 16 residues. CDR1 and CDR2 (germline): SGHVS, FQNEAQ.

The clonotype originates from a man aged 25 to 40 in good health and CMV-seropositive. Sequenced material: PBMCs. The chain links TRBV7-8 to TRBJ1-1; D perhaps matches TRBD1 (5 bases). CDR3 region: CASSALNPGANTEAFF. In DNA, the CDR3 is TGTGCCAGCAGCGCGTTAAATCCTGGGGCGAACACTGAAGCTTTCTTT.